This is a list of T cell receptor beta chains from one sample in a study of blood T cell repertoires in COVID-19. Clones were sequenced by immunoSEQ multiplex PCR, and TCRdb holds only the in-frame ones, with some missing. The table shows fewer than 200,000 clones, with about four fifths occurring only once. Sample: peripheral blood. The receptors were sampled from a woman of 80 years or more with COVID-19, enrolled during active disease. The CDR3 runs from the conserved cysteine through the conserved F or W. A D gene is named only where the DNA matches it firmly. A clone size is listed for some rows: how often the clone was seen (once, few, many), or a class if it is expanded.

d_call j_call cdr3_length v_call clone_size cdr3_nt cdr3_aa
TRBD1 TRBJ2-7 14 TRBV5-1 once TGCGCCAGCAGCTTGGATCAGGGGGAGCACGAGCAGTACTTC CASSLDQGEHEQYF
. TRBJ2-7 12 TRBV12-3/TRBV12-4 once TGTGCCAGCAGTAACAGGGGGGGCGAGCAGTACTTC CASSNRGGEQYF
TRBD1 TRBJ1-2 13 TRBV29-1 . TGCAGCGTTGCCGACAGGGCTTTCTATGGCTACACCTTC CSVADRAFYGYTF
TRBD1 TRBJ1-6 15 TRBV6-2/TRBV6-3 . TGTGCCAGCAGTTACGTAGGACAGGGTGGATCACCCCTCCACTTT CASSYVGQGGSPLHF
. TRBJ2-2 15 TRBV10-3 . TGTGCCATCAAAGAAATAGGGGGTTCCACCGGGGAGCTGTTTTTT CAIKEIGGSTGELFF
TRBD1 TRBJ2-7 12 TRBV25-1 . TGTGCCAGCAGTGTGCCAGGGGGCGAGCAGTACTTC CASSVPGGEQYF
. TRBJ2-7 15 TRBV5-1 once TGCGCCAGCAGCCCACGTACACTTCAGGGTGGCGAGCAGTACTTC CASSPRTLQGGEQYF
TRBD2 TRBJ2-5 13 TRBV10-3 . TGTGCCATCAGGGGGGGGAGTTCGGAGACCCAGTACTTC CAIRGGSSETQYF
. TRBJ2-5 11 TRBV10-3 once TGTGCCGTCGCTGGGGGGGAGACCCAGTACTTC CAVAGGETQYF
TRBD1 TRBJ1-2 15 TRBV3-1/TRBV3-2 . TGTGCCAGCAGCCAAAGACAGGGGACGGTCTATGGCTACACCTTC CASSQRQGTVYGYTF
. TRBJ2-5 12 TRBV6-2/TRBV6-3 . TGTGCCAGCAGTTTCGGACATGAGACCCAGTACTTC CASSFGHETQYF
. TRBJ1-2 14 TRBV5-4 . TGTGCCAGCAGCTTGCGGGGGGCGTTGGGTGGCTACACCTTC CASSLRGALGGYTF